The 26 T cell receptor beta chains below come from one sample, sequenced in a study of blood T cells in healthy people across ages. Using a J-beta primer mix together with a sample-barcoded 5' primer, a second PCR was run for roughly 6 to 11 cycles. TCRdb itself ran the 5' RACE reads through MiXCR, one entry per CDR3 protein. The sample shows 800,000 to 900,000 distinct CDR3 sequences, less than 80% of them seen only once. Sequencing was done on a sample of blood. All receptors come from a man younger than 45 in good health.

This clonotype was counted only a few times. The rearrangement links TRBV20-1 to TRBJ2-5, with D unresolved. This CDR3 is 12 amino acids long. V was pared by 3 bases and J by 11 bases, with 16 bases between. Per germline, CDR1 DFQATT and CDR2 SNEGSKA (reference sequence). The CDR3 is CSASGPTSGQYF. Written as DNA, the CDR3 is TGCAGTGCTAGTGGCCCTACCTCCGGGCAGTACTTC.

This clonotype has only a few counts. The chain employs TRBV7-2 and TRBJ2-1; 14 bases match TRBD2. Germline-derived CDR1 and CDR2 are SGHTA and FQGNSA. The V segment lost 5 bases and the J segment 14 bases; nucleotides outside the gene matches: 5. The CDR3 spans 13 residues. The CDR3 DNA reads as TGTGCCAGCAGCCCGACTAGCGGGGGGGAAAAGTTCTTC. As protein: CASSPTSGGEKFF. Variable domain in full (rest from reference TRBV7-2 and TRBJ2-1): GAGVSQSPSNKVTEKGKDVELRCDPISGHTALYWYRQSLGQGLEFLIYFQGNSAPDKSGLPSDRFSAERTGGSVSTLTIQRTQQEDSAVYLCASSPTSGGEKFFGPGTRLTVL.

This clonotype was recorded at least ten times. The chain joins TRBV13 to TRBJ1-4; no clear D. The CDR3 loop spans 14 amino acids. V was shortened by 2 bases and J by 7 bases, with 11 bases between the two germline ends. CDR1 is PRHDT, CDR2 FYEKMQ, per germline (reference sequence). The CDR3 region has the DNA TGTGCCAGCAGCTTAAAGGCTGGGGTTGAAAAACTGTTTTTT. Protein: CASSLKAGVEKLFF.

The table lists this clonotype with a few counts. V usage is TRBV7-2 and J usage is TRBJ2-5, with 8 bases lining up with TRBD2. This CDR3 comprises 15 residues. Germline trimming cut 8 bases from V and 2 bases from J; bases unmatched to any gene: 10. Germline values: CDR1 SGHTA, CDR2 FQGNSA. The CDR3 loop reads CASGLEGLVQETQYF. CDR3 DNA: TGTGCCAGCGGCCTGGAGGGACTAGTGCAAGAGACCCAGTACTTC.

The chain combines TRBV12-3 or TRBV12-4 with TRBJ1-4; no clear D gene. The CDR3 is made up of 13 amino acids. Deletions cut 2 bases from V and 0 bases from J, with 1 base between. CDR3: CASSLPTNEKLFF. The CDR3 DNA follows: TGTGCCAGCAGTTTACCAACTAATGAAAAACTGTTTTTT.

CDR3 in amino acids: CASSSAVATRETQYF. Here the CDR3 DNA reads TGTGCCAGCAGTTCCGCGGTAGCGACGAGGGAGACCCAGTACTTC. This rearrangement joins TRBV6-2 or TRBV6-3 to TRBJ2-5; perhaps TRBD2 as D (5 bases). Germline V lookup: CDR1 MNHEY, CDR2 SVGEGT. The CDR3 is 15 amino acids. The V gene lost 4 bases and the J gene lost 5 bases, with 17 bases spanning the gap.

In its sample, this clonotype was seen many times. J is TRBJ2-1 and V is TRBV28; 10 bases line up with TRBD1. V was pared by 6 bases and J by 10 bases, with 3 bases of the junction left unmatched. Germline V gene lookup returns CDR1 MDHEN and CDR2 SYDVKM. There are 12 residues in the CDR3. CDR3 nucleotide sequence: TGTGCCAGCAGACTGACAGGGGGCGAGCAGTTCTTC. Protein sequence: CASRLTGGEQFF.

The chain links TRBV5-1 to TRBJ2-5, with D possibly being TRBD2 (6 bases). V was clipped by 3 bases and J by 5 bases, with 11 bases between them. In germline, CDR1 is SGHRS, CDR2 YFSETQ. The CDR3 is made up of 13 amino acids. This chain's CDR3 is CASSWGVDETQYF. CDR3 DNA sequence: TGCGCCAGCAGCTGGGGGGTGGACGAGACCCAGTACTTC.

V gene TRBV7-9 combines with J gene TRBJ2-4; possible D gene TRBD2, 6 bases. The CDR3 runs 14 residues. CDR1 is SEHNR, CDR2 FQNEAQ, per germline (reference sequence). The V and J ends lost 6 bases and 13 bases respectively, with 22 bases between them. The CDR3 DNA reads TGTGCCAGCAGTTTGGAGGGTCTTCTAAACCAGCAGTACTTC. Amino acids: CASSLEGLLNQQYF.

This clonotype was seen only a few times. For the CDR3, the DNA is TGTGCCAGCAGTTCACGCTATGGCTACACCTTC. Protein: CASSSRYGYTF. The chain uses TRBV28 and TRBJ1-2, with D unclear. V was shortened by 4 bases and J by 4 bases, with 4 bases between the two germline ends. The germline gives CDR1 MDHEN, CDR2 SYDVKM. CDR3 length: 11 amino acids.

This chain joins TRBV3-1 and TRBJ2-1; 9 bases are shared with TRBD2. This CDR3 is 16 amino acids long. The ends lost 1 base at V and 4 bases at J; junction bases unmatched: 5. In germline, CDR1 is LGHDT, CDR2 YNNKEL (reference sequence). The CDR3 region is CASSQAGAGGYNEQFF. In DNA, the CDR3 is TGTGCCAGCAGCCAAGCAGGAGCGGGGGGTTACAATGAGCAGTTCTTC.

The rearrangement links TRBV6-2 or TRBV6-3 to TRBJ2-5; D possibly uses TRBD1 or TRBD2 (5 bases each). The CDR3 consists of 15 residues. Germline-derived CDR1 and CDR2 are MNHEY and SVGEGT. Trimming removed 7 bases at V and 7 bases at J, with 22 bases between. CDR3 bases: TGTGCCAGCACAGACGGGACGCCTAATTTGGGGACCCAGTACTTC. This sequence encodes CASTDGTPNLGTQYF.

The gene calls are TRBV20-1 and TRBJ2-3; D is perhaps TRBD1 (6 bases). V lost 6 bases and J 1 base, leaving 14 bases between the germline ends. From germline, CDR1 is DFQATT and CDR2 SNEGSKA (reference sequence). The CDR3 runs 14 residues. This chain's CDR3 is CSAPNRVGTDTQYF. The CDR3 DNA reads TGCAGTGCCCCTAACAGGGTTGGCACAGATACGCAGTATTTT.

This clonotype appeared a few times. This chain connects TRBV7-9 to TRBJ2-6; possible D gene TRBD2, 5 bases. CDR1 and CDR2 from the germline V gene are SEHNR and FQNEAQ (reference sequence). Trimming took 11 bases from V and 0 from J, leaving 23 bases between them. This CDR3 region has 18 residues. The CDR3 protein is CASPGGGPEPSGANVLTF. CDR3 nucleotide sequence: TGTGCCTCCCCCGGAGGAGGACCTGAACCCTCTGGGGCCAACGTCCTGACTTTC.

This clonotype was recorded a few times. The rearrangement links TRBV6-2 or TRBV6-3 to TRBJ2-1; tentatively, D is TRBD2 (6 bases). Trimming pared 0 bases from V and 7 bases from J, leaving 7 bases between. Looked up from germline, CDR1 is MNHEY and CDR2 is SVGEGT. This CDR3 region has 13 residues. Written as DNA, the CDR3 is TGTGCCAGCAGTTACTCCGCGGGGAATGAGCAGTTCTTC. Translating it yields CASSYSAGNEQFF.

This chain uses TRBV20-1 with TRBJ2-1; 7 nucleotides align to TRBD2. Germline V gene data show CDR1 as DFQATT and CDR2 as SNEGSKA (reference sequence). The CDR3 has 17 amino acids. J was trimmed by 6 bases and V by 3 bases; bases with no gene match: 17. For the CDR3, the DNA is TGCAGTGCTAGCCCCCTTGGACGGGGGGTTTTTATCAATGAGCAGTTCTTC. Protein: CSASPLGRGVFINEQFF.

In its sample, this clonotype was seen once. The CDR3 DNA follows: TGTGCCAGCAGCGAACACCAGGGGACGAGGTCCTACGAGCAGTACTTC. Encoded protein: CASSEHQGTRSYEQYF. V usage is TRBV6-1 and J usage is TRBJ2-7; D may be TRBD1 (6 bases). This CDR3 has 16 residues. CDR1 and CDR2 from the germline V gene are MNHNS and SASEGT. Trimming took off 6 bases at V and 1 base at J, with 19 bases between the two ends.

The chain recombines TRBV4-3 with TRBJ1-5, with D maybe TRBD1 (6 bases). This CDR3 is 17 amino acids long. V lost 0 bases and J 0 bases, leaving 12 bases between the germline ends. Per germline, CDR1 LGHNA and CDR2 YSLEER. The CDR3 region has the DNA TGCGCCAGCAGCCAAGATGTGGACAGATATAGCAATCAGCCCCAGCATTTT. This translates into CASSQDVDRYSNQPQHF.

The chain employs TRBV12-3 or TRBV12-4 and TRBJ2-1, with TRBD2 matching 9 bases. The J segment lost 9 bases and the V segment lost 8 bases, leaving 14 bases of the junction unmatched. There are 15 residues in the CDR3. Here the CDR3 DNA reads TGTGCCAGCCGACCAGCTAGCGGGGCAGGCGTTGAGCAGTTCTTC. As protein: CASRPASGAGVEQFF.

The J gene is TRBJ2-7, the V gene TRBV9; D is undetermined. The length of the CDR3 is 15 residues. Trimming removed 0 bases at V and 1 base at J, with 11 bases between. Per germline, CDR1 SGDLS and CDR2 YYNGEE. CDR3 in amino acids: CASSVGAGRSYEQYF. The CDR3 DNA reads TGTGCCAGCAGCGTAGGGGCAGGTCGATCCTACGAGCAGTACTTC.

This clonotype came up a few times. The chain employs TRBV20-1 and TRBJ2-5, with D hard to call. The germline gives CDR1 DFQATT, CDR2 SNEGSKA (reference sequence). The CDR3 runs 13 residues. Trimming took off 5 bases at V and 2 bases at J, with 12 bases between the two ends. CDR3 amino acids: CSADFRLQETQYF. The CDR3 DNA reads TGCAGTGCTGATTTCAGGCTGCAAGAGACCCAGTACTTC.

This rearrangement joins TRBV20-1 to TRBJ2-3; D gene uncertain. Germline V lookup: CDR1 DFQATT, CDR2 SNEGSKA (reference sequence). Trimming left V 5 bases short and J 4 bases short, with 10 bases between. The CDR3 totals 12 residues. For the CDR3, the DNA is TGCAGTGCTCAAGTCCAGGCAGATACGCAGTATTTT. Its translation: CSAQVQADTQYF.

The J gene is TRBJ2-3, the V gene TRBV18; D is undetermined. Germline V gene sequence: CDR1 KGHSH, CDR2 LQKENI. V was shortened by 1 base and J by 4 bases, with 9 bases between the two germline ends. The CDR3 loop spans 14 amino acids. The CDR3 nucleotides are TGTGCCAGCTCACCACGACTGCATTCAGATACGCAGTATTTT. Amino acids: CASSPRLHSDTQYF.

J is TRBJ1-1 and V is TRBV28; no firm D call. The ends were cut back, 4 bases at V and 0 bases at J, with 15 bases in the middle. The CDR3 loop spans 16 amino acids. CDR1 and CDR2 (germline): MDHEN, SYDVKM. In DNA, the CDR3 is TGTGCCAGCAGTTCACATGGATCCGGGGTGAACACTGAAGCTTTCTTT. This gives the protein CASSSHGSGVNTEAFF.

A few counts support this clonotype. The rearrangement uses TRBV7-2 and TRBJ2-1; D remains ambiguous. The CDR3 length is 13 residues. Trimming took off 5 bases at V and 4 bases at J, with 9 bases between the two ends. The germline V gene encodes CDR1 SGHTA and CDR2 FQGNSA. The CDR3 bases are TGTGCCAGCAGCCCCATGGGGTACAATGAGCAGTTCTTC. The encoded protein is CASSPMGYNEQFF.

V and J are TRBV7-2 and TRBJ2-4; D not resolved. The CDR3 has 14 amino acids. Germline V gene lookup returns CDR1 SGHTA and CDR2 FQGNSA. With 5 bases removed from V and 7 bases from J, the gap between germline ends came to 15 bases. The CDR3 protein is CASSPDGRLNIQYF. In nucleotides, the CDR3 is TGTGCCAGCAGCCCGGACGGGCGGTTGAACATTCAGTACTTC.